This TCR beta chain is drawn from a study of Graves' ophthalmopathy and Graves' hyperthyroidism. General study results and limits: Most clonotypes expanded in thyroid above 0.001 frequency were present in blood too. Classification of ophthalmopathy versus stable hyperthyroidism by a 13-signature model yielded around 88% sensitivity and about 83% specificity.

The trim removed 4 bases at V and 11 bases at J, leaving 7 bases unmatched. The CDR3 runs 13 residues. The germline V gene encodes CDR1 LNHDA and CDR2 SQIVND (reference sequence). Amplification targeted the TCR beta CDR3 regions, with RNA transcripts as the source material. The first round was an RT-PCR with HTBI primers, and the second round was a multiplex PCR. TCRdb independently ran MiXCR on the multiplex PCR reads; one entry per CDR3 protein. The sample contains some 390,000 distinct CDR3 sequences, around 20% of which appear only once. The table lists this clonotype with many counts. Antigen specificity is unknown. Moderate-to-severe activity, with CAS ≥3, NOSPECS ≥4 and duration under 3 months, characterized the donors with ophthalmopathy. Other autoimmune disease, uncontrolled infection, pregnancy and lactation led to exclusion.

The chain employs TRBV19 and TRBJ2-4; 8 positions match TRBD2. The sample consisted of peripheral blood. This TCR derives from a woman under 30 with Graves' ophthalmopathy. This CDR3 reads CASSTLSGAVQYF. CDR3 sequence (DNA): TGTGCCAGTAGTACCCTTAGCGGGGCGGTTCAGTACTTC.